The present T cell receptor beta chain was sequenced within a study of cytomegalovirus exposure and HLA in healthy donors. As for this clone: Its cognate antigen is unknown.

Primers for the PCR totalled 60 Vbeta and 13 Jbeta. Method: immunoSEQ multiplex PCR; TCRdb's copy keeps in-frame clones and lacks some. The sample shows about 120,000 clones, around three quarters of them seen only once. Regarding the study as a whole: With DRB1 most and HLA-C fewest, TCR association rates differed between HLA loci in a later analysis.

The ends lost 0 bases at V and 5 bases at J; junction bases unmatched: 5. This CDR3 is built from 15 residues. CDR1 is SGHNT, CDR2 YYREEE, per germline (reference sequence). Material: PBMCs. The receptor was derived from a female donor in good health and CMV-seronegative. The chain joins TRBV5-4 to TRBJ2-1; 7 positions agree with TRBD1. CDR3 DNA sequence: TGTGCCAGCAGCTTGGAGGGGGCGGCAGACAATGAGCAGTTCTTC. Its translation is CASSLEGAADNEQFF.